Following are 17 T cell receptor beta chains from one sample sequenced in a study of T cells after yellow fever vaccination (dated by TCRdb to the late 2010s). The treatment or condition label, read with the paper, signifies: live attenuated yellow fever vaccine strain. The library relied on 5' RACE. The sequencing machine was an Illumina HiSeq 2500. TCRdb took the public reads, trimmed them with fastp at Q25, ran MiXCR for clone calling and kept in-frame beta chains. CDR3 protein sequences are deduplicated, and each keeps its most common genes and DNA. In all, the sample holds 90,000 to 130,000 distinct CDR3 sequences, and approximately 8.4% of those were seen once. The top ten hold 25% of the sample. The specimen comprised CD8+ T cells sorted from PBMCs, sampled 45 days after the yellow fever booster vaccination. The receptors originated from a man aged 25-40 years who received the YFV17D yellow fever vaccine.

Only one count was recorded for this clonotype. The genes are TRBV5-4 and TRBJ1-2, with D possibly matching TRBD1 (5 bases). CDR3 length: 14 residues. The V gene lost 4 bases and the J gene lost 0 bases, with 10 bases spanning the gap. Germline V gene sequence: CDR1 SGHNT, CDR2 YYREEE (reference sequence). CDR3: CASSAGQANYGYTF. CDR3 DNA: TGTGCCAGCAGCGCTGGACAAGCTAACTATGGCTACACCTTC.

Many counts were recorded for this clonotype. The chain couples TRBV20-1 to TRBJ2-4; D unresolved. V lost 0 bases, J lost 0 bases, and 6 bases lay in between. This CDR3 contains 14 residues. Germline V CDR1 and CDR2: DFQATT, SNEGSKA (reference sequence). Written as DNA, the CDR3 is TGCAGTGCTAGAGACACAGTAGCCAAAAACATTCAGTACTTC. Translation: CSARDTVAKNIQYF.

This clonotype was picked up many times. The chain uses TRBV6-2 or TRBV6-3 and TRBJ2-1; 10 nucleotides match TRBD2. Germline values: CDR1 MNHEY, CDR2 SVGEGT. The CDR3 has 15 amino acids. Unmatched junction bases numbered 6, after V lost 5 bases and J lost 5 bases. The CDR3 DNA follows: TGTGCCAGCAGTAGCAGGACTAGCGGCCACAATGAGCAGTTCTTC. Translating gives CASSSRTSGHNEQFF.

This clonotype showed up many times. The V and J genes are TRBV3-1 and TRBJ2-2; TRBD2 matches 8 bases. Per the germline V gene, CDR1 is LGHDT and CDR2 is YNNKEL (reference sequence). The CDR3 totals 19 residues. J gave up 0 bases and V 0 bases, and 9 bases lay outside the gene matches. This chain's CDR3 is CASSQEPPTSGANTGELFF. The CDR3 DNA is TGTGCCAGCAGCCAAGAACCCCCAACTAGCGGAGCGAACACCGGGGAGCTGTTTTTT.

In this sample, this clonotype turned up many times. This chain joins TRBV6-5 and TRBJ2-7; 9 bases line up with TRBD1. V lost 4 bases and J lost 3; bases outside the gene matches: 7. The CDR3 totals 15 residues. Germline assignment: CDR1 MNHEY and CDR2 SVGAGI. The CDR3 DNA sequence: TGTGCCAGCAGTTTAAACCGGGACAGGGACTACGAGCAGTACTTC. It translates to CASSLNRDRDYEQYF.

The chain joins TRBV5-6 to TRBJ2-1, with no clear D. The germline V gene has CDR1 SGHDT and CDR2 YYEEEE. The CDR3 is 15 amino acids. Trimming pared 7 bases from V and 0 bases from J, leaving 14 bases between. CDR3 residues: CASGQGLLSYNEQFF. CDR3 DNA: TGTGCCAGCGGCCAAGGGCTTCTCTCCTACAATGAGCAGTTCTTC.

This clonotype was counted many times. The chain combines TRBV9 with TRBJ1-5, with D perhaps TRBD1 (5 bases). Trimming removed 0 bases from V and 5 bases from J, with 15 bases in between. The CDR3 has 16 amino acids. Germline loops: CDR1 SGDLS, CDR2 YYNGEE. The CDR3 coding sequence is TGTGCCAGCAGCGTAGGGGACGCCCAAGGACATCAGCCCCAGCATTTT. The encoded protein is CASSVGDAQGHQPQHF. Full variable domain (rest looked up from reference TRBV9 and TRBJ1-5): DSGVTQTPKHLITATGQRVTLRCSPRSGDLSVYWYQQSLDQGLQFLIQYYNGEERAKGNILERFSAQQFPDLHSELNLSSLELGDSALYFCASSVGDAQGHQPQHFGDGTRLSIL.

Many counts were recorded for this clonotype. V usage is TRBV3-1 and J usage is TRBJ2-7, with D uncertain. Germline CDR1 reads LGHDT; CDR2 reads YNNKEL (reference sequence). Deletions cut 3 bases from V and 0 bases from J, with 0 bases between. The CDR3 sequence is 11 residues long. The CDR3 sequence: CASSHSYEQYF. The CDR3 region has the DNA TGTGCCAGCAGCCACTCCTACGAGCAGTACTTC.

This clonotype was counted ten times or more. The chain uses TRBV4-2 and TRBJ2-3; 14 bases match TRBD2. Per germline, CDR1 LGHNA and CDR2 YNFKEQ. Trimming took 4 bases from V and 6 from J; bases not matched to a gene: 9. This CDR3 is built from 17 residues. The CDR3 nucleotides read TGTGCCAGCAGCCTAATCCAGACTAGCGGGAGGGCCGATACGCAGTATTTT. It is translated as CASSLIQTSGRADTQYF.

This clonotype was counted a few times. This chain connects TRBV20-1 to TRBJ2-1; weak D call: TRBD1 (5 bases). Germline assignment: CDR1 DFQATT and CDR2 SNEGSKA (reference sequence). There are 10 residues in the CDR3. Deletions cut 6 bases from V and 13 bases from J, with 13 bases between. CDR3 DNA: TGCAGTGCGCAAACAGGCGACCAGTTCTTC. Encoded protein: CSAQTGDQFF.

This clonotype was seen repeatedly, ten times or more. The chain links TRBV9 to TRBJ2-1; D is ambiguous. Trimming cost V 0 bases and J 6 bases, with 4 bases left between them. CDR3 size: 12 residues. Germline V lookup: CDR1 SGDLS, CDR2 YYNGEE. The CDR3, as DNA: TGTGCCAGCAGCGTAGAGGTCAATGAGCAGTTCTTC. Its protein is CASSVEVNEQFF.

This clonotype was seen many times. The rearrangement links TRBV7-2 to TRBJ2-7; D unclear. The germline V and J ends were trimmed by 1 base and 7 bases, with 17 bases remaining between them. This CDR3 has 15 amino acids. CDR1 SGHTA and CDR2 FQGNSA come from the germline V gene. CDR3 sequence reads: CASSLVSGAHIEQYF. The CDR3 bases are TGTGCCAGCAGCTTAGTATCGGGTGCCCACATAGAGCAGTACTTC.

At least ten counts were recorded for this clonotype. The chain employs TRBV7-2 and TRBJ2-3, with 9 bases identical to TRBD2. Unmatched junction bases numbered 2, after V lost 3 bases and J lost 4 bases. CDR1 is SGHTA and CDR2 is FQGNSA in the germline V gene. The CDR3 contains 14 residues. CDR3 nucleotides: TGTGCCAGCAGCTTCGGCGGGAGGGCAGATACGCAGTATTTT. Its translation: CASSFGGRADTQYF.

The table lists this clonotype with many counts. The CDR3 DNA follows: TGTGCCAGCGGGGATGATTCACCCCTCCACTTT. Translating gives CASGDDSPLHF. V usage is TRBV25-1 and J usage is TRBJ1-6; no definite D call. Germline V gene sequence: CDR1 MGHDK, CDR2 SYGVNS. Trimming removed 8 bases at V and 8 bases at J, with 7 bases between. CDR3 length: 11 residues.

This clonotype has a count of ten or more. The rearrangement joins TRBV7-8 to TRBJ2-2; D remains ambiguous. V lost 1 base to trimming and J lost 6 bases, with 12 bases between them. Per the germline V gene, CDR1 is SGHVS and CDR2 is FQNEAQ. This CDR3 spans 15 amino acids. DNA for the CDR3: TGTGCCAGCAGCTTAGGTAGTCAGCCTTCCGGGGAGCTGTTTTTT. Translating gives CASSLGSQPSGELFF.

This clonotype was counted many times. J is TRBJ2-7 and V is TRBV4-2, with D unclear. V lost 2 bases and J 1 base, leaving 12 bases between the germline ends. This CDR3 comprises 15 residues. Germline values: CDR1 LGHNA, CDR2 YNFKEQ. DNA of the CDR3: TGTGCCAGCAGCCAACGGACCCCTAGTTCCTACGAGCAGTACTTC. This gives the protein CASSQRTPSSYEQYF.

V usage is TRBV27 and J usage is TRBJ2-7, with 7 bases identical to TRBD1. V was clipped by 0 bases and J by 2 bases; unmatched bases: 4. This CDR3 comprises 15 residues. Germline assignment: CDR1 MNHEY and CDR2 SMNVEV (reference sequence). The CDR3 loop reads CASSLSPGQPYEQYF. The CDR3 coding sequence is TGTGCCAGCAGTTTATCCCCGGGACAGCCCTACGAGCAGTACTTC.